The source of this T cell receptor (beta chain) is a study of T cells in narcolepsy. Worth noting for this clone: Antigen specificity is unknown.

The method was immunoSEQ multiplex PCR; TCRdb's version includes in-frame clones alone and lacks a portion of them. The sample contains 25,000 to 35,000 clones, 75% to 85% of which appear only once. The CDR3 is 12 amino acids. CDR1 is LNHNV and CDR2 is YYDKDF in the germline V gene (reference sequence). Trimming pared 4 bases from V and 4 bases from J, leaving 6 bases between. Whole-study results and caveats: Reportedly, autoreactive clonotypes were serially detected in patients' blood but not controls'.

This chain uses TRBV15 with TRBJ2-3; D is undetermined. The TCR comes from a human donor with narcolepsy. The material sequenced was CD45RA- memory CD4+ T cells from PBMCs. As DNA, the CDR3 is TGTGCCACCAGCAAAGTCGCAGATACGCAGTATTTT. It encodes CATSKVADTQYF.